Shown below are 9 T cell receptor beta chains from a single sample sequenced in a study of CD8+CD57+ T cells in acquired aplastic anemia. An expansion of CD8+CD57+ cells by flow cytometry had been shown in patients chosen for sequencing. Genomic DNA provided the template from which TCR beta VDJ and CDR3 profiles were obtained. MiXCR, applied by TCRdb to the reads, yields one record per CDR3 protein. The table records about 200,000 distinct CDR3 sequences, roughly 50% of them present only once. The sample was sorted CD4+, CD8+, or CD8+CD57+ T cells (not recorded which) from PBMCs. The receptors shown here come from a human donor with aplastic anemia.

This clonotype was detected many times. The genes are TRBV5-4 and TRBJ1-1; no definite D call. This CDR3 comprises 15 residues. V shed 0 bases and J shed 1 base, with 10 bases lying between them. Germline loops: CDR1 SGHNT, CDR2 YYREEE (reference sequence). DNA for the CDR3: TGTGCCAGCAGCTTGGCGGTGGCTGGGAACACTGAAGCTTTCTTT. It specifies CASSLAVAGNTEAFF.

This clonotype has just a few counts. The CDR3 here is CASSGLPGELFF. The CDR3 DNA follows: TGTGCCAGCAGTGGACTACCCGGGGAGCTGTTTTTT. The gene calls are TRBV28 and TRBJ2-2; tentatively, D is TRBD2 (6 bases). V shed 5 bases and J shed 6 bases, with 7 bases lying between them. This CDR3 is built from 12 residues. Per germline, CDR1 MDHEN and CDR2 SYDVKM.

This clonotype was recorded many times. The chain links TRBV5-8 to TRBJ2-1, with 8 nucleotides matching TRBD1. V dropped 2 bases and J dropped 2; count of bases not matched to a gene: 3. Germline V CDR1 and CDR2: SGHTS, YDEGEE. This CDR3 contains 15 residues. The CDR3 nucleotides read TGTGCCAGCAGCTTTTGGACAGGGACCTACAATGAGCAGTTCTTC. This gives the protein CASSFWTGTYNEQFF.

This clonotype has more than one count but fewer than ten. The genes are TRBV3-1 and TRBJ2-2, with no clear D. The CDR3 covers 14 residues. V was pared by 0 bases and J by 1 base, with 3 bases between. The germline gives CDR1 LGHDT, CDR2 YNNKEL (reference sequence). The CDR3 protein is CASSQDQNTGELFF. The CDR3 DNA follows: TGTGCCAGCAGCCAAGATCAGAACACCGGGGAGCTGTTTTTT.

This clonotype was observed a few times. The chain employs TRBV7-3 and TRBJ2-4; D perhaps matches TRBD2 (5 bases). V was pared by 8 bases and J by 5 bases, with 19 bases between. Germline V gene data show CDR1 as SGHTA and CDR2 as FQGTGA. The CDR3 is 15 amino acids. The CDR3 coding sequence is TGTGCCAGCGTCGCGCTCAGTAGGACTCAAAACATTCAGTACTTC. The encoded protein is CASVALSRTQNIQYF.

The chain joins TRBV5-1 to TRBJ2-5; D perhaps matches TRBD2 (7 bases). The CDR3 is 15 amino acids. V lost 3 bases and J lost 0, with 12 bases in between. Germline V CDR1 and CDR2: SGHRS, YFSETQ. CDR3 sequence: CASSSRGGDQETQYF. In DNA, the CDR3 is TGCGCCAGCAGCTCCAGGGGAGGGGACCAAGAGACCCAGTACTTC.

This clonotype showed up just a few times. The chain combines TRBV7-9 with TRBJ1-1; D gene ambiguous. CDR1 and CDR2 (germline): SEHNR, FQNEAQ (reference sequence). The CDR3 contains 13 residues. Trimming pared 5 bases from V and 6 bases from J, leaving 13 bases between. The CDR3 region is CASSPIVGAEAFF. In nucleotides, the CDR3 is TGTGCCAGCAGCCCGATAGTGGGCGCTGAAGCTTTCTTT.

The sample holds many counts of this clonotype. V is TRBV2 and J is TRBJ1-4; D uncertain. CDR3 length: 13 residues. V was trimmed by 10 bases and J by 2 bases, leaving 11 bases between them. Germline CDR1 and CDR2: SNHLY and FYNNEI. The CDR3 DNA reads TGTGCCACCAGACAATCTACTAATGAAAAACTGTTTTTT. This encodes CATRQSTNEKLFF. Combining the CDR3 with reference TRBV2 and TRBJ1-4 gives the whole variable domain EPEVTQTPSHQVTQMGQEVILRCVPISNHLYFYWYRQILGQKVEFLVSFYNNEISEKSEIFDDQFSVERPDGSNFTLKIRSTKLEDSAMYFCATRQSTNEKLFFGSGTQLSVL.

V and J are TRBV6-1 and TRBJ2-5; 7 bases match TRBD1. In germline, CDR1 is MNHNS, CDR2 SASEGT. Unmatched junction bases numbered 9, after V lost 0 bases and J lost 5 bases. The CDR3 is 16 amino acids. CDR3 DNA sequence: TGTGCCAGCAGTGAAGCGCCTGACAGGGATTTGGAGACCCAGTACTTC. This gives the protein CASSEAPDRDLETQYF.